This T cell receptor (beta chain) originates from a study of blood T cell repertoires in COVID-19. Background on the study: COVID-19 samples from acute and convalescent phases originated in the United States, Italy and Spain. T cells, B-cell-depleted T cells, or PBMCs supplied cDNA or gDNA.

Authors' analysis steps: Amplification of reference gene primers provided the estimated nucleated cell counts. Some clones are missing from TCRdb's copy, which holds only in-frame ones; the method was immunoSEQ multiplex PCR. Clone size and the V and J calls come from that table; the DNA yielded D and trimming. The table lists about 74,000 clones, around 90% of them singletons. Germline values: CDR1 LGHDT, CDR2 YNNKEL (reference sequence). Trimming took 1 base from V and 9 from J; bases not matched to a gene: 3. This CDR3 comprises 14 residues. This rearrangement joins TRBV3-1 (or the pseudogene TRBV3-2) to TRBJ1-3; 10 bases are a match to TRBD1. The sample was peripheral blood. The receptor comes from a woman aged 80 or over with active or convalescent COVID-19. The CDR3 nucleotides read TGTGCCAGCAGCCAAGGTGGGACAGGGGTCACCATATATTTT. Translated: CASSQGGTGVTIYF.